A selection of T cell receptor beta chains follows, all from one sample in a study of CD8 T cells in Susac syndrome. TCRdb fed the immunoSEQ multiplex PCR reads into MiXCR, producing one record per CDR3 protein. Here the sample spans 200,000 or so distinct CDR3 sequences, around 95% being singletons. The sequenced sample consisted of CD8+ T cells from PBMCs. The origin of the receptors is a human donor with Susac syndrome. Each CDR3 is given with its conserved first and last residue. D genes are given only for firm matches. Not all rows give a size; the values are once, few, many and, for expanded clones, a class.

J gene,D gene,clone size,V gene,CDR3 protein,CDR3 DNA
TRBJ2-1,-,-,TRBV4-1,CASSQDISNEQFF,TGCGCCAGCAGCCAAGATATAAGCAATGAGCAGTTCTTC
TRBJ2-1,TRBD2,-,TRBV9,CASSASGGTSYNEQFF,TGTGCCAGCAGCGCTAGCGGGGGGACCTCCTACAATGAGCAGTTCTTC
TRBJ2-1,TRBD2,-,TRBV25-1,CASSGQEGTSGSSYNEQFF,TGTGCCAGCAGTGGACAGGAAGGGACTAGCGGGAGCTCCTACAATGAGCAGTTCTTC
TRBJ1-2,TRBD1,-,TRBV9,CASSVTGTGGGYTF,TGTGCCAGCAGCGTTACCGGGACAGGGGGCGGCTACACCTTC
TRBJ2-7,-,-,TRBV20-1,CSARPRSSYEQYF,TGCAGTGCTCGACCTCGATCCTCCTACGAGCAGTACTTC
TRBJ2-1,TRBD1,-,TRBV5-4,CASSLEFGTGEGDEQFF,TGTGCCAGCAGCTTGGAGTTCGGGACAGGGGAAGGGGATGAGCAGTTCTTC
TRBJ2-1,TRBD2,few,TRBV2,CASSGGLAGYNEQFF,TGTGCCAGCAGTGGGGGACTAGCGGGTTACAATGAGCAGTTCTTC
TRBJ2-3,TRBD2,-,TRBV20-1,CSATTSGFTTDTQYF,TGCAGTGCTACGACTAGCGGGTTTACCACAGATACGCAGTATTTT
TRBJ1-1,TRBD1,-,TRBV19,CASRITGVEAFF,TGTGCCAGTAGGATTACAGGGGTTGAAGCTTTCTTT
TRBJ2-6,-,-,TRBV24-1,CATSDSALSGANVLTF,TGTGCCACCAGTGATTCCGCGCTCTCTGGGGCCAACGTCCTGACTTTC
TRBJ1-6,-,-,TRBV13,CASSLGPLSSYNSPLHF,TGTGCCAGCAGCCTGGGACCGCTGAGCTCCTATAATTCACCCCTCCACTTT
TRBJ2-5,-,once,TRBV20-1,CSARDLKETQYF,TGCAGTGCTAGAGATCTCAAAGAGACCCAGTACTTC
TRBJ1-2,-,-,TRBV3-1,CASSQQGVNYGYTF,TGTGCCAGCAGCCAACAAGGGGTTAACTATGGCTACACCTTC
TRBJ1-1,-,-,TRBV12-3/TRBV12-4,CASSLAPSQGEAFF,TGTGCCAGCAGTTTAGCGCCGTCACAGGGAGAAGCTTTCTTT
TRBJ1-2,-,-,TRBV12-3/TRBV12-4,CASSVQGGYYGYTF,TGTGCCAGCAGTGTACAGGGTGGCTACTATGGCTACACCTTC
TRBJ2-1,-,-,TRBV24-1,CATSDTSGGTYNEQFF,TGTGCCACCAGTGATACCTCCGGGGGTACCTACAATGAGCAGTTCTTC
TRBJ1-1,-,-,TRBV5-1,CASSRGTEAFF,TGCGCCAGCAGCCGTGGTACTGAAGCTTTCTTT
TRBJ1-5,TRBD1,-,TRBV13,CASSLDRGSQPQHF,TGTGCCAGCAGTCTGGACAGGGGGAGTCAGCCCCAGCATTTT
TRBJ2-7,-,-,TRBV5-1,CASSTTNSYEQYF,TGCGCCAGCAGCACGACCAACTCCTACGAGCAGTACTTC
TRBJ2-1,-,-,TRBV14,CASSQVGVSNEQFF,TGTGCCAGCAGCCAAGTGGGGGTTAGCAATGAGCAGTTCTTC
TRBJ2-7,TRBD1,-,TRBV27,CASSFGQGANYEQYF,TGTGCCAGCAGTTTCGGACAGGGGGCCAACTACGAGCAGTACTTC